The subject of this entry is one T cell receptor beta chain. Antigen specificity is unknown. From germline, CDR1 is SGHTA and CDR2 FQGNSA. The CDR3 length is 16 residues. The germline V and J ends were trimmed by 4 bases and 1 base, with 16 bases remaining between them. At the time of sampling, donors were nominally healthy, though unrecorded immune exposures were likely. This PCR relied on a set of 60 Vbeta primers and 13 Jbeta primers. Sequencing used immunoSEQ multiplex PCR; TCRdb keeps in-frame clones, though not all of them. The sample carries fewer than 200,000 clones, 65% to 85% recorded once. The data originate from a study of cytomegalovirus exposure and HLA in healthy donors. Whole-study findings and limits: The study labeled 164 TCR beta chains cytomegalovirus-associated. The authors excluded some V segments, including TRBV6-2 and TRBV6-3, as indistinguishable. High sensitivity and specificity were reportedly achieved when the classifier diagnosed cytomegalovirus status.

The chain combines TRBV7-2 with TRBJ1-1; D is unclear. The sequence was obtained from a man aged 40-55 years in good health and CMV-seropositive. The source material was PBMCs. The CDR3 loop reads CASSSGLRVWNTEAFF. CDR3 DNA: TGTGCCAGCAGCTCCGGCCTACGGGTTTGGAACACTGAAGCTTTCTTT.